Listed below are T cell receptor beta chains from one sample, sequenced in a study of cytomegalovirus exposure and HLA in healthy donors. Repertoires were generated with immunoSEQ multiplex PCR, while TCRdb's copy carries only in-frame clones and drops some. Of a few hundred thousand clones in the sample, 86% were seen once. Sequencing input: PBMCs. The receptors come from a woman under 30 in good health and CMV-seronegative. Each CDR3 is given with its conserved first and last residue. A D gene is named only where the DNA matches it firmly. Only part of the rows carry a size: once, few, many, or a class if the clone is expanded.

d_call	cdr3_length	clone_size	v_call	j_call	cdr3_nt	cdr3_aa
TRBD2	14	-	TRBV28	TRBJ2-7	TGTGCCAGCAGTCCGAGCGGGAGCTCCTACGAGCAGTACTTC	CASSPSGSSYEQYF
-	13	-	TRBV5-1	TRBJ2-5	TGCGCCAGCAGCTACGGACCGGGGGAGACCCAGTACTTC	CASSYGPGETQYF
TRBD1	12	-	TRBV6-6	TRBJ2-7	TGTGCCAGCAGTCGGACAGGGCACGAGCAGTACTTC	CASSRTGHEQYF
TRBD2	13	-	TRBV6-5	TRBJ2-1	TGTGCCAGCAGTTTACGGCTAGCGGGGGAGCAGTTCTTC	CASSLRLAGEQFF
-	14	-	TRBV10-3	TRBJ1-5	TGTGCCATCAGTGAGTCGCAGGGGTTACAGCCCCAGCATTTT	CAISESQGLQPQHF
-	14	-	TRBV28	TRBJ1-2	TGTGCCGGCTCCTCCGGGACAAGGACGAATGGCTACACCTTC	CAGSSGTRTNGYTF
TRBD1	16	-	TRBV9	TRBJ1-1	TGTGCCAGCAGCGGGACAGGGCAGGGAATGAACACTGAAGCTTTCTTT	CASSGTGQGMNTEAFF
-	12	-	TRBV5-1	TRBJ2-3	TGCGCCAGCAGAACAGACACAGATACGCAGTATTTT	CASRTDTDTQYF
-	12	-	TRBV6-5	TRBJ2-1	TGTGCCAGCAGGAACATTGGGACAGAGCAGTTCTTC	CASRNIGTEQFF
TRBD1	16	once	TRBV28	TRBJ2-7	TGTGCCAGCAGTACCCTCGGGACAGGGCCTTCCTACGAGCAGTACTTC	CASSTLGTGPSYEQYF
TRBD1	19	-	TRBV27	TRBJ1-5	TGTGCCAGCAGGCCAACGGGATCTGGGGCGACAGGGTTCCTAGAGCCCCAGCATTTT	CASRPTGSGATGFLEPQHF
TRBD2	15	-	TRBV27	TRBJ2-1	TGTGCCAGCAGTGCCTACGGGACTAGTATATATGAGCAGTTCTTC	CASSAYGTSIYEQFF
-	13	-	TRBV28	TRBJ1-5	TGTGCCAGCAGTGCCACAGGAATGCAGCCCCAGCATTTT	CASSATGMQPQHF
-	15	few	TRBV7-9	TRBJ2-1	TGTGCCAGCAGCACCCCGGGGACAAGTAACAATGAGCAGTTCTTC	CASSTPGTSNNEQFF
TRBD2	17	-	TRBV28	TRBJ2-1	TGTGCCAGCAGTTTATACACTAGCGGGAGCTCCTACAATGAGCAGTTCTTC	CASSLYTSGSSYNEQFF
TRBD1	16	-	TRBV6-6	TRBJ1-6	TGTGCCAGCAGTCTCGGACAGGCCACCTATAATTCACCCCTCCACTTT	CASSLGQATYNSPLHF
-	11	once	TRBV11-2	TRBJ2-7	TGTGCCAGCAGTCCAGGTGGGGAGCAGTACTTC	CASSPGGEQYF
TRBD1	16	-	TRBV2	TRBJ1-5	TGTGCCAGCAGTGATCAGACAGGGGGGAGCAATCAGCCCCAGCATTTT	CASSDQTGGSNQPQHF
TRBD1	16	-	TRBV7-9	TRBJ1-2	TGTGCCAGCAGCTTAACGGGACAGCTTTCTAACTATGGCTACACCTTC	CASSLTGQLSNYGYTF
-	14	few	TRBV2	TRBJ1-1	TGTGCCAGCGCCCCGAGGACTACCCCCTCTGGGGCTTTCTTT	CASAPRTTPSGAFF
TRBD2	16	-	TRBV10-2	TRBJ2-1	TGCGCCAGCAGTGACGGGGGAGGGCCCTCCTACAATGAGCAGTTCTTC	CASSDGGGPSYNEQFF
-	15	-	TRBV4-1	TRBJ2-7	TGCGCCAGCAGCCAAGTAGGGGAAAAGATGTACGAGCAGTACTTC	CASSQVGEKMYEQYF
TRBD2	21	-	TRBV5-1	TRBJ2-3	TGCGCCAGCAGCTTCGTCGGGACTTGGTCTAGCGGGGCATCGAGCACAGATACGCAGTATTTT	CASSFVGTWSSGASSTDTQYF
-	13	-	TRBV7-3	TRBJ2-3	TGTGCCAGCAGGCACGCGATCACAGATACGCAGTATTTT	CASRHAITDTQYF
-	15	-	TRBV5-4	TRBJ2-7	TGTGCCAGCAGCTCGCCATCACAGGCAATCTACGAGCAGTACTTC	CASSSPSQAIYEQYF
-	11	-	TRBV29-1	TRBJ1-1	TGCAGCTCCCAGGCGACAGGAGAAGCTTTCTTT	CSSQATGEAFF
-	14	-	TRBV6-1	TRBJ1-1	TGTGCCAGCAGTGAAGGTGGACAATTCACTGAAGCTTTCTTT	CASSEGGQFTEAFF
TRBD1	13	-	TRBV29-1	TRBJ2-1	TGCACCGATTCAGGGGGATTTGGCGATGAGCAGTTCTTC	CTDSGGFGDEQFF
-	13	-	TRBV19	TRBJ2-7	TGTGCCAGTAGTCGTGAGCCCTCCTACGAGCAGTACTTC	CASSREPSYEQYF
TRBD1	15	-	TRBV28	TRBJ2-1	TGTGCCAGCAGGAATGGGGGACAGAATAAGAATGAGCAGTTCTTC	CASRNGGQNKNEQFF
TRBD2	18	-	TRBV5-1	TRBJ2-7	TGCGCCAGCAGCTTCGGGCTAGCGGGCCTGCCCGGGGGTGACGAGCAGTACTTC	CASSFGLAGLPGGDEQYF
TRBD2	15	-	TRBV19	TRBJ2-3	TGTGCCAGTAGCCCCACCGGGACTAGCCCAGATACGCAGTATTTT	CASSPTGTSPDTQYF
-	13	-	TRBV29-1	TRBJ2-4	TGCAGCGTTATAGGGGAGGTCAAAAACATTCAGTACTTC	CSVIGEVKNIQYF
TRBD1	13	-	TRBV6-5	TRBJ1-2	TGTGCCAGCAGTTACGACAGGGTGAACGGCTACACCTTC	CASSYDRVNGYTF